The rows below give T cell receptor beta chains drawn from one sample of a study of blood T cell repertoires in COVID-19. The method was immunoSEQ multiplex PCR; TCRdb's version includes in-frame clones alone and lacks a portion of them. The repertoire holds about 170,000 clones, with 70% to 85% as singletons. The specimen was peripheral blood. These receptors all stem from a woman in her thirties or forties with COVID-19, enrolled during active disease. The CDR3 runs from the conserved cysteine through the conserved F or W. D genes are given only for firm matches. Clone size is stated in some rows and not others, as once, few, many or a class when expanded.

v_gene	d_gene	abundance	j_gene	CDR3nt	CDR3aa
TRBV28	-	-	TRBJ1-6	TGTGCCAGCAGCCCGAGGCCCAATTCACCCCTCCACTTT	CASSPRPNSPLHF
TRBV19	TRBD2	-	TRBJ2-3	TGTGCCAGTAGACCGGGACTAGCGGTCACAGATACGCAGTATTTT	CASRPGLAVTDTQYF
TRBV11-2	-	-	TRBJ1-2	TGTGCCAGCAGCTTCCCGACTGCCACTAACTATGGCTACACCTTC	CASSFPTATNYGYTF
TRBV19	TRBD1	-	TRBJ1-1	TGTGCCAGTAATCAGGGGGATGGCACTGAAGCTTTCTTT	CASNQGDGTEAFF
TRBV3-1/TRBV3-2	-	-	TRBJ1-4	TGTGCCAGCAGCCCGAGGGCCTCTAATGAAAAACTGTTTTTT	CASSPRASNEKLFF
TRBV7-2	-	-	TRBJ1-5	TGTGCCAGCAGCTTACAGGGCGATCAGCCCCAGCATTTT	CASSLQGDQPQHF
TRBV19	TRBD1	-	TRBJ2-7	TGTGCCAGTAGTATCTCGACAGGGGACTACGAGCAGTACTTC	CASSISTGDYEQYF
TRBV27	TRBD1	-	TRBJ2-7	TGTGCCAGCAAGGGGGACAGTGCCTACGAGCAGTACTTC	CASKGDSAYEQYF
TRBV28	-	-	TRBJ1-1	TGTGCCAGCAGTCCAAACACTGAAGCTTTCTTT	CASSPNTEAFF
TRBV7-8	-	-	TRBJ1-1	TGTGCCAGCAGCTCCCACTCCGACACGAACACTGAAGCTTTCTTT	CASSSHSDTNTEAFF
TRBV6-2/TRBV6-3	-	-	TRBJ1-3	TGTGCCAGCAGTACCTGGAGCTCTGGAAACACCATATATTTT	CASSTWSSGNTIYF
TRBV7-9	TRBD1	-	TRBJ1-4	TGTGCCAGCAGCTTAGTCGGCGGGACAGGGGCTGAAAAACTGTTTTTT	CASSLVGGTGAEKLFF
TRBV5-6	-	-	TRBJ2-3	TGTGCCAGCAGCTTGTCGTGGGGGAGGACGGCTAGCACAGATACGCAGTATTTT	CASSLSWGRTASTDTQYF
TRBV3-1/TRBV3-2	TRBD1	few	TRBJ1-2	TGTGCCAGCAGCTCTGGACAGGGCGCCTATGGCTACACCTTC	CASSSGQGAYGYTF
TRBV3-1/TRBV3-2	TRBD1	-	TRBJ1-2	TGTGCCAGCAGCCAGTCAGGACAGGGGGACACCTTC	CASSQSGQGDTF
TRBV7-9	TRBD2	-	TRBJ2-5	TGTGCCAGCCCTCCGGGACTAGCGGGACAAGAGACCCAGTACTTC	CASPPGLAGQETQYF
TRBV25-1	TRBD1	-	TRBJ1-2	TGTGCCAGCAGCGCCGGGACAGGGGATTCAATTTATGGCTACACCTTC	CASSAGTGDSIYGYTF
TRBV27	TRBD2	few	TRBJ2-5	TGTGCCAGCAGTTTTGCGGGAGGGGAGACCCAGTACTTC	CASSFAGGETQYF
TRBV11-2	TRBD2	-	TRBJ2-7	TGTGCCAGCAGCGTGACTAGCGGGAGGGCCTACGAGCAGTACTTC	CASSVTSGRAYEQYF
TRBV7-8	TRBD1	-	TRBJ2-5	TGTGCCAGCAGTCATCCGACAGGGTGGAAGACCCAGTACTTC	CASSHPTGWKTQYF
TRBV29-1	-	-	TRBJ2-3	TGCAGCGTCATGGGCGGGCAGGGGACAGATACGCAGTATTTT	CSVMGGQGTDTQYF
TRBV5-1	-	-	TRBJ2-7	TGCGCCAGCAGCTGGGGGCGCGACGAGCAGTACTTC	CASSWGRDEQYF
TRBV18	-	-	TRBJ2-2	TGTGCCAGCTCACCTGCGAGTCGGGAGCTGTTTTTT	CASSPASRELFF
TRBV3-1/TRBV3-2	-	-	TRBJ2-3	TGTGCCAGCAGCCAACAGGGAAGCACAGATACGCAGTATTTT	CASSQQGSTDTQYF
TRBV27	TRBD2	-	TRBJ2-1	TGTGCCGGCCCCGGGAGGAGCAATGAGCAGTTCTTC	CAGPGRSNEQFF
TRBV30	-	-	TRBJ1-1	TGTGCCAGACTCACCCGGGGGGAGAACACTGAAGCTTTCTTT	CARLTRGENTEAFF
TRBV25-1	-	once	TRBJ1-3	TGTGCCAGCAGTGACCGGGCTGGGGCGAAAGATCGCACCATATATTTT	CASSDRAGAKDRTIYF
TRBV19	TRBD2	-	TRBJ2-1	TGTGCCAGTAGTATGTCCGGGGGGTCCTACAATGAGCAGTTCTTC	CASSMSGGSYNEQFF
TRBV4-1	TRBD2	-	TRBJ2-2	TGCGCCAGCAGCCAAGATCGGGGACTAGCGGGGGGGATCAACACCGGGGAGCTGTTTTTT	CASSQDRGLAGGINTGELFF
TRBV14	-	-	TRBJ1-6	TGTGCCAGCAGCCAAGATTTAAATTCACCCCTCCACTTT	CASSQDLNSPLHF
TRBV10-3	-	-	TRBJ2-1	TGTGCCATCAGTGAGGGGGGGACGTCGGAGCAGTTCTTC	CAISEGGTSEQFF